This T cell receptor beta chain derives from a study of blood T cells in healthy people across ages. As for the study in general: Per two T cells, template switching captured roughly one barcoded beta molecule.

Study findings and constraints: PBMCs went unsorted, and a conclusive naive versus antigen-experienced comparison was therefore prevented.

This clonotype was observed a handful of times. Its target is not known. A J-beta primer mix and a sample-barcoded 5' primer were used in a second PCR of about 6 to 12 cycles. TCRdb fed the 5' RACE reads into MiXCR, producing one record per CDR3 protein. The table includes about 930,000 distinct CDR3 sequences, almost 30% detected once. In germline, CDR1 is LGHNA, CDR2 YNFKEQ. The CDR3 length is 13 residues. Trimming took 1 base from V and 7 from J, leaving 7 bases between them. A further study also used this sample, focusing on T cells of mothers and their children.

V gene TRBV4-2 combines with J gene TRBJ2-2; no clear D gene. The sequenced sample consisted of blood. The clonotype originates from a woman aged 40 to 50 in good health. The CDR3 sequence: CASSQALFGELFF. The DNA for the CDR3 is TGTGCCAGCAGCCAAGCCCTCTTCGGGGAGCTGTTTTTT.